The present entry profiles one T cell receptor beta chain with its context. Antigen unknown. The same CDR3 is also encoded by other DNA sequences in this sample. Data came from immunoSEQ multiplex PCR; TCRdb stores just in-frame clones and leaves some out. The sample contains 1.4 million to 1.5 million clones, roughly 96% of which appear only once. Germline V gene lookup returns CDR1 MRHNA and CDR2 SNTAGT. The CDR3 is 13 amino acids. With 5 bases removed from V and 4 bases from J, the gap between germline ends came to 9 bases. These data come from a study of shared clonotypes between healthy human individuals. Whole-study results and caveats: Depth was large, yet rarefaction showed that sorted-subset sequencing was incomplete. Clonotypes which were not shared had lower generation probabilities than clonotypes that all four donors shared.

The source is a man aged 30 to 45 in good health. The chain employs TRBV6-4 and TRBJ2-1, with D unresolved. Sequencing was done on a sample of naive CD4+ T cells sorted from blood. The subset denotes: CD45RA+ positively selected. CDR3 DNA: TGTGCCAGCAGTCCCGGGCCGTACAATGAGCAGTTCTTC. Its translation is CASSPGPYNEQFF.